This T cell receptor beta chain was recovered during a study of T cells after yellow fever vaccination. Study information: Low-cell-number fractions underwent preparation using SMART-Seq v4 Ultra Low Input.

There are many counts of this clonotype. Its antigen remains unknown. Germline-derived CDR1 and CDR2 are SGHRS and YFSETQ. The V gene end was trimmed by 4 bases and the J gene end by 2 bases; junction bases not matched to a gene: 2. The CDR3 is 16 residues long. General study results and limits: A minor fraction of clonotypes spanned both CD4 and CD8 compartments. When the response was secondary, it was weaker but reached its peak faster, day 5 versus 15. The booster response re-showed most primary clones: around 96% CD4, 88% CD8.

Each CDR3 protein gets one entry after TCRdb re-called the 5' RACE reads with MiXCR. The repertoire holds 29,000 or so distinct CDR3 sequences, with about 5% as singletons. This receptor was taken from a man aged 25 to 45 who received the YFV17D yellow fever vaccine. The chain couples TRBV5-1 to TRBJ2-1, with 14 nucleotides matching TRBD2. The material sequenced was CD8+ T cells sorted from PBMCs, taken 10 days after the yellow fever booster vaccination. Written as DNA, the CDR3 is TGCGCCAGCAGCGAGGGACTAGCGGGAGCCTACAATGAGCAGTTCTTC. Its translation is CASSEGLAGAYNEQFF.